This T cell receptor (beta chain) was sequenced for a study of blood T cell repertoires in COVID-19. Trimming pared 5 bases from V and 1 base from J, leaving 11 bases between. This CDR3 is built from 14 residues. From germline, CDR1 is MDHEN and CDR2 SYDVKM. The method was immunoSEQ multiplex PCR; TCRdb's version includes in-frame clones alone and lacks a portion of them. In the table there are around 150,000 clones, about 77% of which are singletons. This chain connects TRBV28 to TRBJ1-1, with D maybe TRBD1 (6 bases). This receptor was taken from a man aged 55 to 70 with acute or convalescent COVID-19. Sequences were obtained from peripheral blood. CDR3 sequence reads: CASSVTGWNTEAFF. The CDR3 nucleotides are TGTGCCAGCAGTGTGACAGGTTGGAACACTGAAGCTTTCTTT.